This T cell receptor (beta chain) was recorded in a study of vaccination and CD4 T cells after COVID-19. On the study more broadly: Three convalescent patients gave samples at day 14 and days 161 to 241 post-vaccination. Treatment of control cultures consisted of a CEFX pool, an HIV-1 Nef pool, or no peptide.

Time point described: late sampling 161 to 241 days after vaccination in a few convalescent patients. Treatment denoted: roughly ten-day PBMC culture with coronavirus spike peptide pools or control peptides (ViraFEST assay). With V trimmed by 6 bases and J by 0 bases, 4 bases remained unmatched. The CDR3 runs 14 residues. Per the germline V gene, CDR1 is SGHTA and CDR2 is FQGNSA. The Oncomine TCR Beta short-read assay was applied to DNA of cultured CD4+ T cells. Each CDR3 protein is one row after TCRdb ran MiXCR on the PCR reads. The sample carries 20,000 to 30,000 distinct CDR3 sequences, about 31% recorded once. This clonotype has more than one count but fewer than ten. The antigen is not known.

The clonotype comes from a human donor who had recovered from COVID-19. The material was CD4+ T cells from blood, cultured in vitro, obtained about 7 months after SARS-CoV-2 vaccination. The chain has TRBV7-2 and TRBJ2-7; 8 bases align to TRBD2. CDR3 coding DNA: TGTGCCAGCAGTAAGCGGGGGAGCTCCTACGAGCAGTACTTC. Amino acid sequence: CASSKRGSSYEQYF.